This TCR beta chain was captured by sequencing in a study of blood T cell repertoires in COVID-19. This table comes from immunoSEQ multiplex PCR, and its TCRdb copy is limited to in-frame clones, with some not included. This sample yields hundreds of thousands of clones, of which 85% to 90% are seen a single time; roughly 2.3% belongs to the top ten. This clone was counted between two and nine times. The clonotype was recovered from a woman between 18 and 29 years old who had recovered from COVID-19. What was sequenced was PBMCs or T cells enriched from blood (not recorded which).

CDR3 protein: CASSPGQGLNYGYTF. As DNA, the CDR3 is TGTGCCAGCTCACCAGGACAGGGCCTGAACTATGGCTACACCTTC. The V call is TRBV18, the J call TRBJ1-2; 8 bases line up with TRBD1. CDR1 is KGHSH and CDR2 is LQKENI in the germline V gene. V was pared by 2 bases and J by 2 bases, with 4 bases of the junction left unmatched. The CDR3 is 15 residues long.